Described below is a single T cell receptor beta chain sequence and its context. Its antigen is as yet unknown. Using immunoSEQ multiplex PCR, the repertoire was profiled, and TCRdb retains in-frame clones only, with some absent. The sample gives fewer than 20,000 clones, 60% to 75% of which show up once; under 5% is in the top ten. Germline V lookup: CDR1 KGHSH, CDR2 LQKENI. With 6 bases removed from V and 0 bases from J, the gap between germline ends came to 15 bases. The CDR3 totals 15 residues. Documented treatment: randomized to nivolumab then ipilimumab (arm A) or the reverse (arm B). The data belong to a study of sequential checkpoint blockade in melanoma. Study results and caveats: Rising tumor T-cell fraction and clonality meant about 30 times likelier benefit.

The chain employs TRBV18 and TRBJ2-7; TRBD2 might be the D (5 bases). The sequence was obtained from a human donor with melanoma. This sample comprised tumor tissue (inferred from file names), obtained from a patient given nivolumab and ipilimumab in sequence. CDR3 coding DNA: TGTGCCAGCTCTCCAAACGGGGTGAGCTCCTACGAGCAGTACTTC. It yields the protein CASSPNGVSSYEQYF.